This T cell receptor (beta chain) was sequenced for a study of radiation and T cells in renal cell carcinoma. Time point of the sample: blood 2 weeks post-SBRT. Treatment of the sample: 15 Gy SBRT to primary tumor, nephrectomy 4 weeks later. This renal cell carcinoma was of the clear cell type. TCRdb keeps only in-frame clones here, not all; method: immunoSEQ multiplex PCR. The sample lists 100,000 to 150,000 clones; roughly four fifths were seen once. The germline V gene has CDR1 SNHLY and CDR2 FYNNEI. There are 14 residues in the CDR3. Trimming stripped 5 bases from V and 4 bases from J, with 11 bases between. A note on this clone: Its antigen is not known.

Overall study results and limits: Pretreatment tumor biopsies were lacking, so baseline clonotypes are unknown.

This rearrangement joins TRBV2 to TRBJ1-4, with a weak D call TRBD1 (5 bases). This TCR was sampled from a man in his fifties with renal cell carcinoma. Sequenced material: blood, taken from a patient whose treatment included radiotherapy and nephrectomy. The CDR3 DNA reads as TGTGCCAGCAGTCCTGACAGCCATAATGAAAAACTGTTTTTT. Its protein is CASSPDSHNEKLFF.